These T cell receptor beta chains were read from a single sample in a study of blood T cell repertoires in COVID-19. Repertoires were generated with immunoSEQ multiplex PCR, while TCRdb's copy carries only in-frame clones and drops some. The sample holds 55,000 to 90,000 clones, approximately 90% seen once. The specimen was peripheral blood. These receptor sequences come from a human donor in a cohort sampled during active COVID-19. Each CDR3 is given with its conserved first and last residue. A D gene is named only where the DNA matches it firmly. Some rows have no size entry. The others give once, few or many, or a class for an expanded clone.

D	size	V	J	DNA	CDR3
.	.	TRBV20-1	TRBJ2-7	TGCAGTGCTAGTCGGGGGGCGCAGAACGAGCAGTACTTC	CSASRGAQNEQYF
TRBD2	.	TRBV7-7	TRBJ2-3	TGTGCTAGCAGCTTCAGCGGGAGGCCGACAGATACGCAGTATTTT	CASSFSGRPTDTQYF
.	.	TRBV5-6	TRBJ1-5	TGTGCCAGCAGCTTGGGTCCGGACAGCTATCAGCCCCAGCATTTT	CASSLGPDSYQPQHF
.	.	TRBV7-9	TRBJ2-1	TGTGCCAGCAGCTTAGACCCGGATGAGCAGTTCTTC	CASSLDPDEQFF
TRBD2	.	TRBV12-3/TRBV12-4	TRBJ2-5	TGTGCCACGCGGCGGGGGGCAGAGACCCAGTACTTC	CATRRGAETQYF
.	.	TRBV4-1	TRBJ2-3	TGCGCCAGCAGCCAAGGACAGTTCACAGATACGCAGTATTTT	CASSQGQFTDTQYF
.	.	TRBV19	TRBJ2-2	TGTGCCAGTAAGGTCGACGGGAGTTCCGGGGAGCTGTTTTTT	CASKVDGSSGELFF
.	.	TRBV5-5	TRBJ2-1	TGTGCCAGCAGCTTGGCTTCCGGTATTGGCTACAATGAGCAGTTCTTC	CASSLASGIGYNEQFF
TRBD2	.	TRBV28	TRBJ2-5	TGTGCCAGCAGTCAGCCCCGGGGGGGCCAAGAGACCCAGTACTTC	CASSQPRGGQETQYF
.	.	TRBV10-2	TRBJ1-4	TGCGCCAGCAGGGGGGCACCAAATGAAAAACTGTTTTTT	CASRGAPNEKLFF
.	.	TRBV5-1	TRBJ2-7	TGCGCCAGCAGCTTGAACAGGGAAATGACCTACGAGCAGTACTTC	CASSLNREMTYEQYF
TRBD2	.	TRBV5-1	TRBJ2-5	TGCGCCAGCAGCACGGTTCCCAGCGGGAGGGAGATGATAAAGACCCAGTACTTC	CASSTVPSGREMIKTQYF
.	.	TRBV7-3	TRBJ1-1	TGTGCCAGCAGCTTCCACCCGGACACTGAAGCTTTCTTT	CASSFHPDTEAFF
.	.	TRBV4-1	TRBJ1-1	TGCGCCAGCAGCCAAGGACCGGGAAGCTACTCTGAAGCTTTCTTT	CASSQGPGSYSEAFF
TRBD1	.	TRBV4-1	TRBJ1-4	TGCGCCAGCAGCCTCGGCGGGACAGGGGCGAATGAAAAACTGTTTTTT	CASSLGGTGANEKLFF
.	.	TRBV6-5	TRBJ1-1	TGTGCCAGCAGCCGGGAGGGGTCTGAAGCTTTCTTT	CASSREGSEAFF
.	once	TRBV10-3	TRBJ1-2	TGTGCCATCAGTGAGGGGGGGACTAACTATGGCTACACCTTC	CAISEGGTNYGYTF
TRBD2	.	TRBV5-1	TRBJ2-2	TGCGCCAGCAGCAGGGGACTAGCGGCCTCGAACACCGGGGAGCTGTTTTTT	CASSRGLAASNTGELFF
TRBD2	.	TRBV30	TRBJ2-5	TGTGCCGGCGGGGGTTGGGAGACCCAGTACTTC	CAGGGWETQYF
TRBD2	once	TRBV2	TRBJ2-5	TGTGCCAGCAGTAGGGGACTAGCGGATCAAGAGACCCAGTACTTC	CASSRGLADQETQYF
.	.	TRBV18	TRBJ1-6	TGTGCCAGCTCACCGTGGGAGGATTCACCCCTCCACTTT	CASSPWEDSPLHF
.	.	TRBV3-1/TRBV3-2	TRBJ2-2	TGTGCCAGCAGCCAAGATAGTCGAACCGGGGAGCTGTTTTTT	CASSQDSRTGELFF
.	.	TRBV19	TRBJ2-7	TGTGCCAGTAGTATGGGCGGGCCCGGCGAGCAGTACTTC	CASSMGGPGEQYF
.	.	TRBV3-1/TRBV3-2	TRBJ2-3	TGTGCCAGCAGCCTCCGGACAGGCACAGATACGCAGTATTTT	CASSLRTGTDTQYF
.	.	TRBV6-5	TRBJ2-7	TGTGCCAGCAGTCGGACAGTTACGAGCTCCTACGAGCAGTACTTC	CASSRTVTSSYEQYF
TRBD2	.	TRBV5-1	TRBJ2-3	TGCGCCAGCAGCTCCGGGACTAGCGGTCCGGATACGCAGTATTTT	CASSSGTSGPDTQYF
TRBD1	.	TRBV27	TRBJ1-2	TGTGCCAGCAGCCTAGGGCAGGGGGGCTATGGCTACACCTTC	CASSLGQGGYGYTF
TRBD2	.	TRBV7-2	TRBJ2-2	TGTGCCAGCAGTATCGGACTAGCGGGAGTTTATACCGGGGAGCTGTTTTTT	CASSIGLAGVYTGELFF
TRBD1	.	TRBV29-1	TRBJ2-5	TGCAGCGTTGAAAAGGGGGCCGAGACCCAGTACTTC	CSVEKGAETQYF
TRBD2	.	TRBV27	TRBJ2-1	TGTGCCAGCAGCCAATGGACTAGCGGGAGCTCCTACAATGAGCAGTTCTTC	CASSQWTSGSSYNEQFF
TRBD2	.	TRBV3-1/TRBV3-2	TRBJ2-1	TGTGCCAGCAGCGTAAGCACTAGCGGGAGGGACAATGAGCAGTTCTTC	CASSVSTSGRDNEQFF
.	.	TRBV29-1	TRBJ2-1	TGCAGCGTTGAGTCGGTAGACAATGAGCAGTTCTTC	CSVESVDNEQFF
.	.	TRBV5-4	TRBJ2-1	TGTGCCAGCAGCTTGCTTGGGGCGGATGAGCAGTTCTTC	CASSLLGADEQFF
.	.	TRBV28	TRBJ1-3	TGTGCCAGCAGTCCGCGGGGAGTCCCTGGAAACACCATATATTTT	CASSPRGVPGNTIYF
.	once	TRBV18	TRBJ2-7	TGTGCCAGCTCTCTCGGGAGCCTAAGCTCCTACGAGCAGTACTTC	CASSLGSLSSYEQYF
.	.	TRBV7-9	TRBJ2-1	TGTGCCAGCAACAGGGCGGGCGGGAGCGGCAACTACAATGAGCAGTTCTTC	CASNRAGGSGNYNEQFF
.	.	TRBV28	TRBJ1-2	TGTGCCAGCAGGATCACAGGGAGCAAAGACTATGGCTACACCTTC	CASRITGSKDYGYTF
.	once	TRBV5-8	TRBJ1-5	TGTGCCAGCCGACCATCCGGGACATCGAGCAATCAGCCCCAGCATTTT	CASRPSGTSSNQPQHF
TRBD1	.	TRBV28	TRBJ2-7	TGTGCCAGCAGTTATTCCCGGGACAGGATCTCCGAGCAGTACTTC	CASSYSRDRISEQYF
.	few	TRBV28	TRBJ1-2	TGTGCCAGCACCTCCGGAGCGAGCTATGGCTACACCTTC	CASTSGASYGYTF
.	.	TRBV5-1	TRBJ1-6	TGCGCCAGCAGCTTGCGGGAGGATTCACCCCTCCACTTT	CASSLREDSPLHF
.	.	TRBV3-1/TRBV3-2	TRBJ1-2	TGTGCCAGCAGCCGGGGCCCCTATGGCTACACCTTC	CASSRGPYGYTF
.	.	TRBV3-1/TRBV3-2	TRBJ2-5	TGTGCCAGCAGCCTAGCCGGGAACCGGGAGACCCAGTACTTC	CASSLAGNRETQYF
TRBD2	.	TRBV3-1/TRBV3-2	TRBJ2-2	TGTGCCGCAAGCCGGACTAGCGGACCTGATGGCCGGGAGCTGTTTTTT	CAASRTSGPDGRELFF
TRBD2	.	TRBV27	TRBJ2-1	TGTGCCAGCAAGGTCGGAGCGGGAGGTATCGTTGAGCAGTTCTTC	CASKVGAGGIVEQFF
TRBD1	.	TRBV28	TRBJ1-6	TGTGCCAGCAGGCAAATGACAGGGGCGGGCTCCTATAATTCACCCCTCCACTTT	CASRQMTGAGSYNSPLHF
TRBD2	.	TRBV11-2	TRBJ2-2	TGTGCCAGCAGCTTACTAGCGGGAGAATTCGGGGAGCTGTTTTTT	CASSLLAGEFGELFF